This TCR beta chain was observed in a study of beta chain features in type 1 diabetes. Expressed TCRB transcripts were sequenced because the entire RNA isolate underwent reverse transcription. A few million reads were obtained on average from naive, central memory and regulatory T cell samples. This table comes from immunoSEQ multiplex PCR, and its TCRdb copy is limited to in-frame clones, with some not included. The sample holds about 170,000 clones, about 7.9% seen once. The CDR3 consists of 14 residues. The germline CDR1 and CDR2 sequences are SQVTM and ANQGSEA. Trimming took 5 bases from V and 0 from J; bases not matched to a gene: 3. Broader study findings: There was a moderate but significant shortening of TCRB CDR3s in all four CD4+ subsets of Type 1 diabetes patients.

A few counts support this clone. What it recognizes is unknown. This TCR came from a young man with type 1 diabetes. Sequencing used central memory CD4+ T cells from blood. V and J are TRBV29-1 and TRBJ1-4, with 7 bases identical to TRBD1. As DNA, the CDR3 is TGCAGCGTTTCGACAGGGTCAACTAATGAAAAACTGTTTTTT. This translates into CSVSTGSTNEKLFF.